Shown below are 22 T cell receptor beta chains from a single sample sequenced in a study of cytomegalovirus exposure and HLA in healthy donors. The PCR was carried out with 60 Vbeta primers and 13 Jbeta primers. Method: immunoSEQ multiplex PCR; TCRdb's copy keeps in-frame clones and lacks some. The sample contains some 180,000 clones, about 70% of which appear only once. The sequencing input was PBMCs. All receptors derive from a woman aged 30 to 39 in good health and CMV-seronegative.

The chain recombines TRBV30 with TRBJ1-1; D is unresolved. V dropped 2 bases and J dropped 4 bases, with 8 bases sitting between them. This CDR3 spans 12 amino acids. Germline loops: CDR1 GTSNPN, CDR2 SVGIG (reference sequence). CDR3 region: CAWSFGSTEAFF. CDR3 sequence (DNA): TGTGCCTGGAGTTTCGGGAGCACTGAAGCTTTCTTT.

This clone has a single count. The chain recombines TRBV6-5 with TRBJ2-1; 7 bases map to TRBD1. Unmatched junction bases numbered 13, after V lost 2 bases and J lost 9 bases. Germline-derived CDR1 and CDR2 are MNHEY and SVGAGI. The CDR3 consists of 16 residues. Written as DNA, the CDR3 is TGTGCCAGCAGTTACACGAGACAGGGCTCGGGAAGTGAGCAGTTCTTC. Protein sequence: CASSYTRQGSGSEQFF.

CDR3 coding DNA: TGTGCCACCAGCAGAGATCTTAGTCTTCCGGGGGTTGCAACTAATGAAAAACTGTTTTTT. Protein sequence: CATSRDLSLPGVATNEKLFF. This sequence joins TRBV15 and TRBJ1-4; D is perhaps TRBD1 (5 bases). V dropped 0 bases and J dropped 0 bases, with 20 bases sitting between them. The CDR3 has 20 amino acids. The germline gives CDR1 LNHNV, CDR2 YYDKDF (reference sequence).

This sequence joins TRBV19 and TRBJ2-3; no definite D call. The CDR3 consists of 13 residues. Per the germline V gene, CDR1 is LNHDA and CDR2 is SQIVND (reference sequence). Trimming stripped 2 bases from V and 3 bases from J, with 6 bases between. This CDR3 reads CASSILPTDTQYF. The CDR3 DNA follows: TGTGCCAGTAGTATACTACCAACAGATACGCAGTATTTT.

Only a few counts were recorded for this clone. The V gene is TRBV28, the J gene TRBJ1-2; D is unresolved. The V end was cut by 3 bases, the J end by 1 base, with 9 bases between. The CDR3 runs 14 residues. Germline CDR1 reads MDHEN; CDR2 reads SYDVKM. CDR3 sequence: CASSFYSFNYGYTF. In DNA, the CDR3 is TGTGCCAGCAGTTTTTACAGCTTTAACTATGGCTACACCTTC.

The CDR3 protein is CASSLAGGQGNEKLFF. CDR3 nucleotides: TGCGCCAGCAGCTTGGCCGGAGGACAGGGGAATGAAAAACTGTTTTTT. V and J are TRBV5-1 and TRBJ1-4; 9 nucleotides agree with TRBD1. The CDR3 is 16 amino acids. The germline V gene encodes CDR1 SGHRS and CDR2 YFSETQ. Germline trimming cut 0 bases from V and 5 bases from J; bases unmatched to any gene: 5.

This clone was seen a handful of times. The J gene is TRBJ1-2, the V gene TRBV29-1, with D tentatively TRBD1 (5 bases). From germline, CDR1 is SQVTM and CDR2 ANQGSEA. The CDR3 sequence is 12 residues long. V lost 3 bases, J lost 4 bases, and 9 bases lay in between. The CDR3 reads CSVDKGIYGYTF. In DNA form, the CDR3 reads TGCAGCGTTGACAAGGGGATCTATGGCTACACCTTC. Full variable domain (rest looked up from reference TRBV29-1 and TRBJ1-2): SAVISQKPSRDICQRGTSLTIQCQVDSQVTMMFWYRQQPGQSLTLIATANQGSEATYESGFVIDKFPISRPNLTFSTLTVSNMSPEDSSIYLCSVDKGIYGYTFGSGTRLTVV.

The V and J genes are TRBV7-9 and TRBJ2-3; no definite D call. Trimming removed 4 bases at V and 6 bases at J, with 8 bases between. The CDR3 runs to 12 residues. Germline CDR1 reads SEHNR; CDR2 reads FQNEAQ (reference sequence). CDR3 sequence (DNA): TGTGCCAGCAGCTCCCCGTCCGATACGCAGTATTTT. The encoded protein is CASSSPSDTQYF.

The V gene is TRBV5-1, the J gene TRBJ2-7; 7 bases line up with TRBD1. Germline loops: CDR1 SGHRS, CDR2 YFSETQ. The CDR3 contains 14 residues. V lost 0 bases and J lost 6; bases outside the gene matches: 6. The CDR3 here is CASSLGQGTGEQYF. The DNA for the CDR3 is TGCGCCAGCAGCTTGGGACAGGGTACGGGCGAGCAGTACTTC.

In this sample, this clone turned up once. This rearrangement joins TRBV10-3 to TRBJ2-6; TRBD1 is a possible D gene (6 bases). V was pared by 5 bases and J by 3 bases, with 17 bases between. Germline CDR1 and CDR2: ENHRY and SYGVKD. CDR3 length: 17 residues. CDR3 DNA sequence: TGTGCCATCAGTCAACCTTATAGGGGGTTTGGGGCCAACGTCCTGACTTTC. Protein: CAISQPYRGFGANVLTF.

V gene TRBV7-9 combines with J gene TRBJ1-2; 10 bases are shared with TRBD1. Germline loops: CDR1 SEHNR, CDR2 FQNEAQ (reference sequence). This CDR3 spans 14 amino acids. The J segment lost 6 bases and the V segment lost 2 bases, leaving 3 bases of the junction unmatched. CDR3 sequence reads: CASSLSGTGDGYTF. For the CDR3, the DNA is TGTGCCAGCAGCTTAAGTGGGACAGGGGATGGCTACACCTTC.

The chain uses TRBV4-3 and TRBJ2-6; 9 positions agree with TRBD1. This CDR3 has 18 amino acids. Germline CDR1 and CDR2: LGHNA and YSLEER. The ends lost 3 bases at V and 2 bases at J; junction bases unmatched: 8. CDR3 protein: CASSHDTGGATGANVLTF. The CDR3 DNA is TGCGCCAGCAGCCATGATACAGGGGGCGCGACTGGGGCCAACGTCCTGACTTTC.

This clone was picked up a small number of times. The chain recombines TRBV27 with TRBJ1-2; weak D call: TRBD1 (6 bases). The CDR3 extends over 16 amino acids. Looked up from germline, CDR1 is MNHEY and CDR2 is SMNVEV (reference sequence). Trimming cost V 5 bases and J 2 bases, with 18 bases left between them. CDR3 sequence (DNA): TGTGCCAGCAGTCGTGGGGGCCGGGACCGAAACTATGGCTACACCTTC. Protein: CASSRGGRDRNYGYTF.

The chain links TRBV7-3 to TRBJ2-5, with D perhaps matching TRBD2 (6 bases). The end of the DNA fits TRBJ2-7 better, so the J call may be wrong. There are 15 residues in the CDR3. Germline loops: CDR1 SGHTA, CDR2 FQGTGA. The DNA for the CDR3 is TGTGCCAGCAGCTTAAGCGGGGCACCGACCTACGAGCAGTACTTC. It translates to CASSLSGAPTYEQYF.

The genes are TRBV25-1 and TRBJ2-3, with D possibly being TRBD2 (5 bases). V was shortened by 4 bases and J by 3 bases, with 14 bases between the two germline ends. Germline V gene sequence: CDR1 MGHDK, CDR2 SYGVNS. The CDR3 totals 15 residues. The CDR3 reads CASSGSLPGTDTQYF. In nucleotides, the CDR3 is TGTGCCAGCAGTGGTAGCCTCCCGGGGACAGATACGCAGTATTTT.

The rearrangement uses TRBV28 and TRBJ2-7; a weak D match, TRBD2 (6 bases). The V end lost 8 bases, the J end lost 4 bases, and 18 bases lay between the germline ends. Germline V gives CDR1 MDHEN, CDR2 SYDVKM. The CDR3 extends over 14 amino acids. CDR3 nucleotide sequence: TGTGCCAGCTCCGGCGGGGCGGAGTCGTACGAGCAGTACTTC. This translates into CASSGGAESYEQYF.

The chain employs TRBV9 and TRBJ2-1; D perhaps matches TRBD1 (5 bases). Germline V CDR1 and CDR2: SGDLS, YYNGEE. There are 13 residues in the CDR3. V was pared by 4 bases and J by 4 bases, with 9 bases between. Here the CDR3 reads CASSPRQYNEQFF. CDR3 coding DNA: TGTGCCAGCAGCCCTCGACAGTACAATGAGCAGTTCTTC.

This clone was counted between two and nine times. The chain carries TRBV5-4 and TRBJ1-2; D might be TRBD1 (6 bases). The CDR3 contains 13 residues. The germline V and J ends were trimmed by 0 bases and 5 bases, with 8 bases remaining between them. Germline V gene lookup returns CDR1 SGHNT and CDR2 YYREEE (reference sequence). The CDR3 reads CASSLGRGYGYTF. CDR3 nucleotide sequence: TGTGCCAGCAGCTTGGGAAGGGGGTATGGCTACACCTTC.

The rearrangement uses TRBV9 and TRBJ2-3, with 8 nucleotides matching TRBD2. Trimming at V came to 3 bases and at J to 8 bases, leaving 14 bases not matched to a gene. From germline, CDR1 is SGDLS and CDR2 YYNGEE. This CDR3 is built from 16 residues. The CDR3 spells CASSETSGGAMGTQYF. The DNA of the CDR3 is TGTGCCAGCAGCGAGACAAGCGGGGGAGCGATGGGTACGCAGTATTTT. Filled out from reference TRBV9 and TRBJ2-3, the complete variable domain reads DSGVTQTPKHLITATGQRVTLRCSPRSGDLSVYWYQQSLDQGLQFLIQYYNGEERAKGNILERFSAQQFPDLHSELNLSSLELGDSALYFCASSETSGGAMGTQYFGPGTRLTVL.

The V and J genes are TRBV29-1 and TRBJ1-1; a weak D match, TRBD1 (5 bases). This CDR3 has 12 amino acids. Deletions cut 4 bases from V and 1 base from J, with 7 bases between. Germline CDR1 and CDR2: SQVTM and ANQGSEA. The CDR3 sequence is CSVGQGNTEAFF. For the CDR3, the DNA is TGCAGCGTTGGGCAGGGGAACACTGAAGCTTTCTTT.

The chain carries TRBV6-6 and TRBJ2-7, with 7 bases lining up with TRBD1. Germline values: CDR1 MNHNY, CDR2 SVGAGI (reference sequence). With 2 bases clipped from V and 3 bases from J, the junction kept 10 bases outside the gene matches. The CDR3 runs to 16 residues. In DNA, the CDR3 is TGTGCCAGCAGTTACCTGCCGAGTGGACAGGACTACGAGCAGTACTTC. Its protein product is CASSYLPSGQDYEQYF.

The J gene is TRBJ1-5, the V gene TRBV2; 8 positions match TRBD1. The junction had 4 bases not matched to a gene; V was cut back by 7 bases and J by 2 bases. The CDR3 is 14 residues long. Per the germline V gene, CDR1 is SNHLY and CDR2 is FYNNEI. The CDR3 here is CASKGQAGNQPQHF. CDR3 in DNA: TGTGCCAGCAAGGGACAGGCAGGCAATCAGCCCCAGCATTTT.